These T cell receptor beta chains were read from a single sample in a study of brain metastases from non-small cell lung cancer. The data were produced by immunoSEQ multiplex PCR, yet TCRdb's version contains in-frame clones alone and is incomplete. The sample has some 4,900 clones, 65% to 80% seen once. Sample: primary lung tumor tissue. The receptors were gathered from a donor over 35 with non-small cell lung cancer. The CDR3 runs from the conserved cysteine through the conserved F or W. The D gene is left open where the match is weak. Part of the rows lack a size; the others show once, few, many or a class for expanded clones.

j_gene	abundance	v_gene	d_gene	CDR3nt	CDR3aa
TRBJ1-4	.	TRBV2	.	TGTGCCAGCCAGGGCACGGGACAAAAACTGTTTTTT	CASQGTGQKLFF
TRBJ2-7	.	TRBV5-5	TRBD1	TGTGCCAGCAGCTTGGGGGACAGGGTAGGAGAGCAGTACTTC	CASSLGDRVGEQYF
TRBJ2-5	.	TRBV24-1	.	TGTGCCACCAGTGACCACAGGGAAGGGCGGGAGACCCAGTACTTC	CATSDHREGRETQYF
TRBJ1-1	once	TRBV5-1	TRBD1	TGCGCCAGCAGCCGACTAGGACAGGGGGCTCCTGAAGCTTTCTTT	CASSRLGQGAPEAFF
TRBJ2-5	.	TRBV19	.	TGTGCTACTAGACAGTCGGGGGAGACCCAGTACTTC	CATRQSGETQYF
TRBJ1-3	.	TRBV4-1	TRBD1	TGCGCCAGCAGCCCGACAGGGGGAAACACCATATATTTT	CASSPTGGNTIYF
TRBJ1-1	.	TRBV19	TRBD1	TGTGCCAGTAGTATCCGGACAGGAGGGGGGGACACTAAAGCTTTCTTT	CASSIRTGGGDTKAFF
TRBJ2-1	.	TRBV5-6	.	TGTGCCAGCAGCTTGCTGGCAGGACACTACAATGAGCAGTTCTTC	CASSLLAGHYNEQFF
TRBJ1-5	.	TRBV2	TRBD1	TGTGCCAGCAGCCAGGGGGTGGGGGGATCTCAGCCCCAGCATTTT	CASSQGVGGSQPQHF
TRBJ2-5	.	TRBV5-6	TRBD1	TGTACCAGCAGCTCCCAGGGGGCCGGTGGAGAGACCCAGTACTTC	CTSSSQGAGGETQYF
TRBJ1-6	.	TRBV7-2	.	TGTGCCAGCAGCTTACTCGGGGTAGTTAATTCACCCCTCCACTTT	CASSLLGVVNSPLHF
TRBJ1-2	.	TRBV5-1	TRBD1	TGCGCCAGCAGCCGAGGGGTAACAGGGGAAGGCTACACCTTC	CASSRGVTGEGYTF
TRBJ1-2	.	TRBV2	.	TGTGCCAGCAGGGACAGAGGGCCCGGCTACACCTTC	CASRDRGPGYTF
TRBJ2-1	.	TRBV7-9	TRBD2	TGTGCCAGCAGCCCCCCCGGGACTAGCGGGGGAAATGAGCAGTTCTTC	CASSPPGTSGGNEQFF
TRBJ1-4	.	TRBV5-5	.	TGTGTCAGCAGCTTTTCGGGAACGACGGAACTGTTTTTT	CVSSFSGTTELFF
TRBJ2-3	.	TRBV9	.	TGTGCCAGCAGCGTAAGCCTCACAGATACGCAGTATTTT	CASSVSLTDTQYF
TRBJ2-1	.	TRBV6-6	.	TGTGCCAGCAGCTTAGACGGGCTTAGTGGGTTCTTC	CASSLDGLSGFF
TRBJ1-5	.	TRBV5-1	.	TGCGCCAGCAGCTTGGCCTTCGGGGATGGACAGCCCCAGCATTTT	CASSLAFGDGQPQHF
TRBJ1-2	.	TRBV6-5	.	TGTGCCACCAAAGCAGGGCGCTGGGATGGCTACACCTTC	CATKAGRWDGYTF
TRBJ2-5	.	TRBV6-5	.	TGTGCCAGCAGTCAGTCCCAAGAGACCCAGTACTTC	CASSQSQETQYF
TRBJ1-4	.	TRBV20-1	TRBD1	TGCAGTGCGAGTATCGACGGGACAGGGTTGTCAACTAATGAAAAACTGTTTTTT	CSASIDGTGLSTNEKLFF
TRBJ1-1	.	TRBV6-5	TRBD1	TGTGCCAGCAATCACAGGGGGGAGGGAACTGAAGCTTTCTTT	CASNHRGEGTEAFF
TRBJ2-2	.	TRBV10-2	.	TGCGCCAGCAGTGAGTCGAGTCAGGGCTACGGGGAGCTGTTTTTT	CASSESSQGYGELFF
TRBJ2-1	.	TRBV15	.	TGTGCCAGCGGCGGAGGAGATAGCTCCTACAATGAGCAGTTCTTC	CASGGGDSSYNEQFF
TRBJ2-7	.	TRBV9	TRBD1	TGTGCCAGCAGCGCCTCCCAGGACAGGGGGTTCTACGAGCAGTACTTC	CASSASQDRGFYEQYF
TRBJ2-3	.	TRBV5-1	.	TGCGCCAGCAGCTCCAGACAGGCGGATACGCAGTATTTT	CASSSRQADTQYF
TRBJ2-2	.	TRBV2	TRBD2	TGTGCCAGCAGTTGGACTAGCGGGGGGTCTCACACCGGGGAGCTGTTTTTT	CASSWTSGGSHTGELFF
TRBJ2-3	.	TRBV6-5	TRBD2	TGTGCCAGCAGCCGGACTAGCGGGGCAGATACGCAGTATTTT	CASSRTSGADTQYF
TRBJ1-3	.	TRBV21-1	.	TGTGCCAGCAGCCGGGACACCTCTGGAAACACCATATATTTT	CASSRDTSGNTIYF
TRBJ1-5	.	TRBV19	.	TGTGCCAGTAGTCAGATGTTTAGCAATCAGCCCCAGCATTTT	CASSQMFSNQPQHF
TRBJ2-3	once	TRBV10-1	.	TGCGCCAGCAGTGGTGTGAGGGGCACAGATACGCAGTATTTT	CASSGVRGTDTQYF